This T cell receptor beta chain is drawn from a study of technical replicates of blood from a handful of donors. The CDR3 has 13 residues. Germline V gives CDR1 SEHNR, CDR2 FQNEAQ (reference sequence). The V end was cut by 5 bases, the J end by 4 bases, with 10 bases between. The method was immunoSEQ multiplex PCR; TCRdb's version includes in-frame clones alone and lacks a portion of them. The table lists some 84,000 clones, 90% to 95% of them singletons. The sequencing input was T cells isolated from PBMCs. This receptor was obtained from a human donor in good health. The chain carries TRBV7-9 and TRBJ2-3; TRBD2 might be the D (6 bases). The CDR3 spells CASSGGTADTQYF. The DNA of the CDR3 is TGTGCCAGCAGCGGCGGGACCGCAGATACGCAGTATTTT.